The clone carrying this T cell receptor (beta chain) has more than one count but fewer than ten. Its specificity is unknown. This sample stems from a study of metastatic and nonmetastatic thyroid tumors. As for the study in general: Repertoire comparison spanned blood and tumor or nodule tissue of malignant and benign thyroid patients. Study results and caveats: It was reportedly found that TCR beta diversity was significantly higher in malignant thyroid tumors than in benign nodules, a difference seen in both blood and tumor samples.

Each patient went into thyroid surgery without having received any treatment. MiXCR was used by TCRdb to re-call the PCR reads. This sample has approximately 42,000 clones, with roughly 24% found just once. The V end was cut by 3 bases, the J end by 9 bases, with 13 bases between. Germline values: CDR1 MNHNS, CDR2 SASEGT. The CDR3 runs to 13 residues. The sequencing sample was made of tumor tissue. The chain uses TRBV6-1 and TRBJ2-3, with D possibly being TRBD2 (7 bases). The TCR comes from a female donor with papillary thyroid cancer or a benign thyroid nodule (not recorded which). Some clones in this sample may be carry-over from other donors' samples. The CDR3 sequence: CASSDRGAVTQYF. The DNA for the CDR3 is TGTGCCAGCAGTGATCGGGGGGCCGTCACGCAGTATTTT.